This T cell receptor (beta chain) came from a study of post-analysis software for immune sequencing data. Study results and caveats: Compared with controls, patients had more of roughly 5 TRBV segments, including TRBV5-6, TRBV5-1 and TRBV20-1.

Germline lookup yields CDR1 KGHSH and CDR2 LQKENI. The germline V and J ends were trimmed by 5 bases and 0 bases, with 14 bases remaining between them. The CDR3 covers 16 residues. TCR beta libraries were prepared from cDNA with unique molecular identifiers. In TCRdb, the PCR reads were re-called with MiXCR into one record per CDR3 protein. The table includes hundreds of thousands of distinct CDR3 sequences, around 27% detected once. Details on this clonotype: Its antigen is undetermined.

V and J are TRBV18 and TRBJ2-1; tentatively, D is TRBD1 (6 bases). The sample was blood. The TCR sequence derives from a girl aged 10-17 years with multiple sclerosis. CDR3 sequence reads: CASSLRQDSSYNEQFF. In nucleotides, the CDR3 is TGTGCCAGCTCATTACGACAGGATTCCTCCTACAATGAGCAGTTCTTC.